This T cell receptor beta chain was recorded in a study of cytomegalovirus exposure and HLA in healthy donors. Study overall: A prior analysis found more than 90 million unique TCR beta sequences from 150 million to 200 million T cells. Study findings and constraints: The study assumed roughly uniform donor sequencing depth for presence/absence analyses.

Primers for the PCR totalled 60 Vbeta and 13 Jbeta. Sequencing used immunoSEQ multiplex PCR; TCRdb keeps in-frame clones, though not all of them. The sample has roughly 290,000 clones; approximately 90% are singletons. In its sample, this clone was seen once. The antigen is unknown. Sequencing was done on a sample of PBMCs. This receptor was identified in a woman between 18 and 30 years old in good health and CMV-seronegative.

This CDR3 reads CASSGWGGGTEAFF. The DNA for the CDR3 is TGTGCCAGCAGTGGGTGGGGGGGAGGCACTGAAGCTTTCTTT. The gene calls are TRBV25-1 and TRBJ1-1; D is possibly TRBD1 (5 bases). Germline V gives CDR1 MGHDK, CDR2 SYGVNS. V lost 4 bases, J lost 4 bases, and 13 bases lay in between. The CDR3 runs 14 residues. Together with reference TRBV25-1 and TRBJ1-1, the CDR3 gives the full variable domain: EADIYQTPRYLVIGTGKKITLECSQTMGHDKMYWYQQDPGMELHLIHYSYGVNSTEKGDLSSESTVSRIRTEHFPLTLESARPSHTSQYLCASSGWGGGTEAFFGQGTRLTVV.